One and the same sample provided the 20 T cell receptor beta chains below, sequenced in a study of blood T cell repertoires in COVID-19. TCRdb's copy holds only in-frame clones and misses some; the assay was immunoSEQ multiplex PCR. The table records about 250,000 clones, around 80% of them present only once. The sample was peripheral blood. The receptors were sampled from a man at least 80 years old with acute or convalescent COVID-19.

The chain recombines TRBV5-6 with TRBJ2-6; TRBD1 might be the D (6 bases). The germline V and J ends were trimmed by 3 bases and 0 bases, with 10 bases remaining between them. Germline V gene data show CDR1 as SGHDT and CDR2 as YYEEEE. This CDR3 region has 16 residues. Here the CDR3 reads CASSYRVGSGANVLTF. DNA for the CDR3: TGTGCCAGCAGCTACAGGGTTGGCTCTGGGGCCAACGTCCTGACTTTC.

The V call is TRBV4-1, the J call TRBJ2-5, with D possibly matching TRBD2 (6 bases). This CDR3 spans 13 amino acids. The germline V gene has CDR1 MGHRA and CDR2 YSYEKL. Trimming shortened V by 4 bases and J by 2 bases, and 8 bases separated the two germline ends. CDR3 nucleotides: TGCGCCAGCAGCCGGGGACTGCAAGAGACCCAGTACTTC. Residues: CASSRGLQETQYF.

The gene calls are TRBV5-1 and TRBJ2-3, with 8 nucleotides matching TRBD1. Germline CDR1 and CDR2: SGHRS and YFSETQ. The trim removed 4 bases at V and 0 bases at J, leaving 4 bases unmatched. The CDR3 has 15 residues. CDR3 loop: CASSRTGTSTDTQYF. DNA for the CDR3: TGCGCCAGCAGCAGGACAGGGACAAGCACAGATACGCAGTATTTT.

The rearrangement links TRBV18 to TRBJ2-7; no reliable D call. The CDR3 length is 15 residues. Germline V gene sequence: CDR1 KGHSH, CDR2 LQKENI. The V end lost 3 bases, the J end lost 3 bases, and 15 bases lay between the germline ends. The CDR3 nucleotides read TGTGCCAGCTCACCTCCAAACCAGGTGAACTACGAGCAGTACTTC. Translating it yields CASSPPNQVNYEQYF.

This clone turned up a few times. The genes are TRBV18 and TRBJ2-1; D unclear. The V end lost 6 bases, the J end lost 8 bases, and 17 bases lay between the germline ends. The CDR3 contains 14 residues. The germline CDR1 and CDR2 sequences are KGHSH and LQKENI. The CDR3 protein is CASSPLSVSDEQFF. CDR3 DNA sequence: TGTGCCAGCTCGCCTCTTTCCGTGTCGGATGAGCAGTTCTTC.

The genes are TRBV19 and TRBJ2-6; 9 bases are shared with TRBD1. Looked up from germline, CDR1 is LNHDA and CDR2 is SQIVND (reference sequence). After removal of 3 bases from V and 2 bases from J, the junction contained 8 bases not matched to a gene. This CDR3 is 18 amino acids long. The CDR3 region has the DNA TGTGCCAGTAGTATTGGAGGGACAGGGTCCGCTGGGGCCAACGTCCTGACTTTC. Protein product: CASSIGGTGSAGANVLTF.

The chain is built from TRBV10-3 and TRBJ1-5; 7 bases map to TRBD1. The germline gives CDR1 ENHRY, CDR2 SYGVKD. The CDR3 spans 19 residues. Trimming removed 0 bases from V and 2 bases from J; junction bases left unmatched: 13. CDR3 in DNA: TGTGCCATCAGTGAGTCCAACAGGGGCGGTGTATTCGGCAATCAGCCCCAGCATTTT. Translation: CAISESNRGGVFGNQPQHF.

The J gene is TRBJ2-3, the V gene TRBV27; no firm D call. This CDR3 comprises 15 residues. The V and J ends lost 3 bases and 0 bases respectively, with 10 bases between them. Germline values: CDR1 MNHEY, CDR2 SMNVEV (reference sequence). In DNA form, the CDR3 reads TGTGCCAGCAGTTTGAACAGACCTAGCACAGATACGCAGTATTTT. It specifies CASSLNRPSTDTQYF.

As DNA, the CDR3 is TGCAGCGTCGGCCCCGGAGGGGTCTCCTACGAGCAGTACTTC. It encodes CSVGPGGVSYEQYF. This sequence joins TRBV29-1 and TRBJ2-7, with D possibly TRBD2 on 6 matching bases. CDR3 size: 14 residues. The germline V and J ends were trimmed by 6 bases and 0 bases, with 15 bases remaining between them. CDR1 SQVTM and CDR2 ANQGSEA come from the germline V gene.

The chain is built from TRBV21-1 and TRBJ2-3; the table gives TRBD2 as D, unverified against the DNA. TRBV21-1 is designated a pseudogene. The CDR3 sequence is 19 residues long. The CDR3 DNA reads as TGTGCCAGCAGCAAAGCGTCCCCAGCGGGAGATCAGAGCGCAGATACGCAGTATTTT. This gives the protein CASSKASPAGDQSADTQYF.

The chain links TRBV29-1 to TRBJ2-1; 15 bases map to TRBD2. The V gene end was trimmed by 1 base and the J gene end by 5 bases; junction bases not matched to a gene: 9. There are 18 residues in the CDR3. Germline lookup yields CDR1 SQVTM and CDR2 ANQGSEA. The CDR3 DNA is TGCAGCGTTGAAGTGGCCGGACTAGCGGGGGGGCCCCACAATGAGCAGTTCTTC. Protein: CSVEVAGLAGGPHNEQFF.

This chain uses TRBV2 with TRBJ2-6; D is unresolved. The CDR3 covers 16 residues. Germline V lookup: CDR1 SNHLY, CDR2 FYNNEI. The V end lost 4 bases, the J end lost 0 bases, and 10 bases lay between the germline ends. The CDR3 nucleotides read TGTGCCAGCAGTGGCAGGCCCCTCTCTGGGGCCAACGTCCTGACTTTC. This translates into CASSGRPLSGANVLTF. Looking up the rest from reference TRBV2 and TRBJ2-6 gives the full variable domain: EPEVTQTPSHQVTQMGQEVILRCVPISNHLYFYWYRQILGQKVEFLVSFYNNEISEKSEIFDDQFSVERPDGSNFTLKIRSTKLEDSAMYFCASSGRPLSGANVLTFGAGSRLTVL.

This clone was recorded only once. The V gene is TRBV4-1, the J gene TRBJ2-5; tentative D call: TRBD1 (7 bases). The length of the CDR3 is 15 residues. The V gene lost 0 bases and the J gene lost 7 bases, with 15 bases spanning the gap. The germline gives CDR1 MGHRA, CDR2 YSYEKL. CDR3 DNA sequence: TGCGCCAGCAGCCAAGATGGAGGGGGCCAGGGGACCCAGTACTTC. Its translation: CASSQDGGGQGTQYF.

The V call is TRBV5-1, the J call TRBJ2-1; TRBD2 aligns across 14 bases. The CDR3 length is 16 residues. The germline V gene encodes CDR1 SGHRS and CDR2 YFSETQ. V was pared by 0 bases and J by 10 bases, with 6 bases of the junction left unmatched. The CDR3 loop is CASSLGLAGGPWEQFF. In DNA form, the CDR3 reads TGCGCCAGCAGCTTGGGACTAGCGGGAGGGCCATGGGAGCAGTTCTTC.

The V call is TRBV10-3, the J call TRBJ1-2, with D perhaps matching TRBD1 (5 bases). Trimming left V 4 bases short and J 4 bases short, with 10 bases between. The CDR3 covers 13 residues. Germline V CDR1 and CDR2: ENHRY, SYGVKD. In nucleotides, the CDR3 is TGTGCCATCAGTGCTCAAACAGGCTATGGCTACACCTTC. This gives the protein CAISAQTGYGYTF.

This clone was recorded once. The chain carries TRBV30 and TRBJ2-1, with 7 bases lining up with TRBD2. The trim removed 6 bases at V and 5 bases at J, leaving 10 bases unmatched. The CDR3 contains 14 residues. The V gene's germline CDR1 is GTSNPN and CDR2 SVGIG (reference sequence). The DNA of the CDR3 is TGTGCCTGCAACGGGGGGAGAGAGGACAATGAGCAGTTCTTC. Amino acids: CACNGGREDNEQFF. The whole variable domain, remainder taken from reference TRBV30 and TRBJ2-1, is SQTIHQWPATLVQPVGSPLSLECTVEGTSNPNLYWYRQAAGRGLQLLFYSVGIGQISSEVPQNLSASRPQDRQFILSSKKLLLSDSGFYLCACNGGREDNEQFFGPGTRLTVL.

This clone was detected ten times or more. The gene calls are TRBV5-1 and TRBJ1-2, with D possibly being TRBD1 (5 bases). The CDR3 consists of 13 residues. Germline V CDR1 and CDR2: SGHRS, YFSETQ. The V end lost 2 bases, the J end lost 3 bases, and 8 bases lay between the germline ends. The CDR3 here is CASSFTGDYGYTF. CDR3 sequence (DNA): TGCGCCAGCAGCTTTACAGGAGACTATGGCTACACCTTC.

The V and J genes are TRBV27 and TRBJ1-6, with D unresolved. V lost 5 bases and J lost 7, with 9 bases in between. Per the germline V gene, CDR1 is MNHEY and CDR2 is SMNVEV (reference sequence). CDR3 length equals 13 residues. CDR3 in amino acids: CASSDPGNSPLHF. In DNA form, the CDR3 reads TGTGCCAGCAGTGACCCGGGGAATTCACCCCTCCACTTT.

The genes are TRBV20-1 and TRBJ2-1; maybe TRBD2 (6 bases). The V gene lost 3 bases and the J gene lost 5 bases, with 14 bases spanning the gap. This CDR3 is 14 amino acids long. In germline, CDR1 is DFQATT, CDR2 SNEGSKA (reference sequence). The CDR3: CSASPGLANNEQFF. The DNA of the CDR3 is TGCAGTGCTAGTCCGGGACTGGCAAACAATGAGCAGTTCTTC.

The chain is built from TRBV21-1 and TRBJ1-1. TRBV21-1 is a pseudogene. This CDR3 comprises 16 residues. The CDR3 DNA is TGTGCCAGCAGGCGGGAGGCAGGGGGGATGAACACTGAAGCTTTCTTT. Translated: CASRREAGGMNTEAFF.